The rows below give T cell receptor beta chains drawn from one sample of a study of T cell repertoires in cytomegalovirus infection. TCRdb redid the calling of the reads with MiXCR, one entry per CDR3 protein. The table includes around 140,000 distinct CDR3 sequences, about 6% detected once. The sequencing input was PBMCs. These receptors originate from a human donor in good health (CMV status not recorded). Some clones in this sample may be carry-over from other donors' samples. Each CDR3 is given with its conserved first and last residue. Each record gives: CDR3 protein, CDR3 DNA, J gene, clone size, V gene, D gene. The D gene is left open where the match is weak. Size is omitted from some rows. Given values are once, few, many or a class for expanded clones.

CSVFDSGGPAYF	TGCAGCGTTTTCGACAGCGGGGGGCCGGCGTACTTC	TRBJ2-5	few	TRBV29-1	TRBD2
CASSPGPAGSSNEQFF	TGTGCCAGCAGCCCAGGGCCAGCGGGGAGCTCGAATGAGCAGTTCTTC	TRBJ2-1	medium-sized	TRBV7-2	TRBD2
CASSESSGPRETQYF	TGCGCCAGCAGTGAGTCATCAGGGCCTCGGGAGACCCAGTACTTC	TRBJ2-5	.	TRBV10-1	.
CASSFGQGVETQYF	TGTGCCAGCAGTTTTGGCCAGGGGGTGGAGACCCAGTACTTC	TRBJ2-5	many	TRBV12-3/TRBV12-4	TRBD1
CASYQSNQPQHF	TGTGCCAGCTATCAGAGCAATCAGCCCCAGCATTTT	TRBJ1-5	many	TRBV28	.
CASSSLAGAGDTQYF	TGTGCCAGCAGCTCTCTAGCGGGGGCGGGAGATACGCAGTATTTT	TRBJ2-3	many	TRBV7-2	TRBD2
CASSPLKTTNEKLFF	TGTGCCAGCTCACCCCTCAAGACAACTAATGAAAAACTGTTTTTT	TRBJ1-4	many	TRBV18	.
CASSLIGRGTEAFF	TGTGCCAGCAGTTTAATCGGCAGGGGCACTGAAGCTTTCTTT	TRBJ1-1	many	TRBV12-3/TRBV12-4	.
CASRGGGHGYAQYF	TGTGCCAGCAGGGGGGGGGGCCACGGATATGCGCAGTATTTT	TRBJ2-3	many	TRBV5-4	.
CASSSLHSNTEAFF	TGTGCCAGCAGCTCCCTTCACTCGAACACTGAAGCTTTCTTT	TRBJ1-1	many	TRBV7-3	.
CASALRGTGHQETQYF	TGTGCCAGCGCCCTCCGGGGGACAGGACACCAAGAGACCCAGTACTTC	TRBJ2-5	many	TRBV5-6	TRBD1
CSTTRDTDTQYF	TGCAGTACGACCCGAGACACAGATACGCAGTATTTT	TRBJ2-3	many	TRBV20-1	.
CASSPDTDTQYF	TGTGCCAGCTCTCCCGACACAGATACGCAGTATTTT	TRBJ2-3	many	TRBV7-2	.
CASSYPDRGNNEQYF	TGTGCCAGCAGTTACCCGGACAGGGGAAACAACGAGCAGTACTTC	TRBJ2-7	many	TRBV6-6	TRBD1
CASSLWGLSTDTQYF	TGTGCCAGCAGTTTGTGGGGGCTAAGCACAGATACGCAGTATTTT	TRBJ2-3	many	TRBV28	.
CASTRDRSQPQHF	TGTGCCAGTACCAGGGACAGAAGTCAGCCCCAGCATTTT	TRBJ1-5	few	TRBV19	TRBD1
CASSQEASGDGYTF	TGCGCCAGCAGCCAAGAGGCTAGCGGGGATGGCTACACCTTC	TRBJ1-2	few	TRBV4-3	.
CASTRTGLINGYTF	TGTGCCAGCACTCGGACAGGGCTGATTAATGGCTACACCTTC	TRBJ1-2	many	TRBV12-3/TRBV12-4	TRBD1
CATFYPTGEAFF	TGTGCCACCTTCTACCCGACCGGTGAAGCTTTCTTT	TRBJ1-1	once	TRBV2	.
CSAKAPGTGAIGYEQYF	TGCAGTGCTAAAGCCCCCGGGACAGGGGCTATAGGCTACGAGCAGTACTTC	TRBJ2-7	few	TRBV20-1	TRBD1
CASSLGLAGGWTQYF	TGTGCCAGCAGCTTGGGGCTAGCGGGGGGTTGGACGCAGTATTTT	TRBJ2-3	few	TRBV5-6	TRBD2
CASSLSSSAGTDTQYF	TGTGCCAGCAGCTTAAGTTCTTCGGCAGGGACAGATACGCAGTATTTT	TRBJ2-3	many	TRBV7-2	.
CASRDRKYEQYF	TGCGCCAGCCGGGACAGAAAATACGAGCAGTACTTC	TRBJ2-7	many	TRBV5-1	TRBD1
CSAVVGNTNYGYTF	TGCAGTGCGGTTGTCGGGAACACTAACTATGGCTACACCTTC	TRBJ1-2	many	TRBV20-1	.
CASSQFGTRAEAFF	TGTGCCAGCAGCCAATTCGGGACGAGGGCTGAAGCTTTCTTT	TRBJ1-1	.	TRBV14	.